This TCR beta chain was sequenced in a study of cytomegalovirus exposure and HLA in healthy donors. Notes on this clone: Its antigen is unidentified. Additional DNA sequences in this sample encode the identical CDR3.

Study-level results: In a later analysis, across HLA loci, associated TCR counts were highest for DRB1, lowest for HLA-C. The availability of immune exposure information extended only to CMV serostatus. The listing of roughly 160 TCR beta chains classed them as cytomegalovirus-associated.

PCR used 60 Vbeta primers and 13 Jbeta primers. TCRdb keeps only in-frame clones here, not all; method: immunoSEQ multiplex PCR. In the table there are some 200,000 clones, roughly 82% of which are singletons. Per the germline V gene, CDR1 is SGHRS and CDR2 is YFSETQ. The CDR3 has 14 residues. V was pared by 1 base and J by 3 bases, with 9 bases between. The genes are TRBV5-1 and TRBJ2-3; tentative D call: TRBD1 (5 bases). The material sequenced was PBMCs. The source is a woman aged 50 to 60 in good health and CMV-seropositive. DNA for the CDR3: TGCGCCAGCAGCTTGCAGGGCAGTACAGATACGCAGTATTTT. Translated, it gives CASSLQGSTDTQYF.